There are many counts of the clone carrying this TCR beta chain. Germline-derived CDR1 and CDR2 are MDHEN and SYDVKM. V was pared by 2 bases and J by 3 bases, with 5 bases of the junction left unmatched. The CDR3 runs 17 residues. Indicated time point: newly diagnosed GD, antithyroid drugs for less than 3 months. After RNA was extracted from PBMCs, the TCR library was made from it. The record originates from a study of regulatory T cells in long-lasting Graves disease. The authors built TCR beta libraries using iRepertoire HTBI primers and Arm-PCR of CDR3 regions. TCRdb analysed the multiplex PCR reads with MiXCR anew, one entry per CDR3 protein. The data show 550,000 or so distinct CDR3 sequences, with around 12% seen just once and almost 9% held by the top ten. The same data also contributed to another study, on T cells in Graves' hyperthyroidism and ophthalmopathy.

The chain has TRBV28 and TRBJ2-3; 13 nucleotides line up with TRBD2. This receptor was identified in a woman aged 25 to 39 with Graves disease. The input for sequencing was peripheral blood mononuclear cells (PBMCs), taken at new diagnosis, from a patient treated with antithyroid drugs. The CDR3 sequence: CASSLVGLAGLTDTQYF. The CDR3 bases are TGTGCCAGCAGTTTAGTGGGACTAGCGGGGCTGACAGATACGCAGTATTTT.